Each of the 26 T cell receptor beta chains below was sequenced from the same sample in a study of blood T cell repertoires in COVID-19. Method: immunoSEQ multiplex PCR; TCRdb's copy keeps in-frame clones and lacks some. The data show approximately 200,000 clones, over 75% seen once. The sample was PBMCs or T cells enriched from blood (not recorded which). Receptors originate from a woman aged 18-35 years in a cohort exposed to, infected with or recovered from COVID-19 (not recorded which).

J is TRBJ2-6 and V is TRBV7-9, with a tentative D call TRBD1 (5 bases). This CDR3 contains 16 residues. Trimming pared 0 bases from V and 3 bases from J, leaving 9 bases between. Germline assignment: CDR1 SEHNR and CDR2 FQNEAQ (reference sequence). This CDR3 reads CASSLASGFGANVLTF. The CDR3 coding sequence is TGTGCCAGCAGCTTAGCCTCAGGGTTTGGGGCCAACGTCCTGACTTTC.

The chain couples TRBV4-1 to TRBJ2-1, with 11 nucleotides matching TRBD2. CDR3 size: 16 residues. Germline trimming cut 6 bases from V and 1 base from J; bases unmatched to any gene: 5. Germline V gene lookup returns CDR1 MGHRA and CDR2 YSYEKL. The CDR3 is CASRTTSGTSYNEQFF. CDR3 sequence (DNA): TGCGCCAGCAGGACGACTAGCGGGACATCCTACAATGAGCAGTTCTTC.

The chain uses TRBV7-3 and TRBJ2-1; D remains ambiguous. CDR3 length: 14 amino acids. The V gene's germline CDR1 is SGHTA and CDR2 FQGTGA. Trimming took off 2 bases at V and 5 bases at J, with 10 bases between the two ends. CDR3 amino acids: CASSLLHSNNEQFF. CDR3 DNA: TGTGCCAGCAGCTTACTGCACAGTAACAATGAGCAGTTCTTC.

The J gene is TRBJ1-1, the V gene TRBV19; no clear D. The CDR3 length is 14 residues. The V end was cut by 3 bases, the J end by 0 bases, with 8 bases between. In germline, CDR1 is LNHDA, CDR2 SQIVND (reference sequence). Here the CDR3 DNA reads TGTGCCAGTAGTATTGGGCAGATGAACACTGAAGCTTTCTTT. Translated: CASSIGQMNTEAFF.

The chain uses TRBV5-1 and TRBJ2-3; the match to TRBD2 covers 10 bases. Trimming removed 4 bases from V and 4 bases from J; junction bases left unmatched: 3. The CDR3 consists of 14 residues. Germline CDR1 SGHRS, CDR2 YFSETQ. The CDR3 protein is CASSQTSGSDTQYF. CDR3 DNA: TGCGCCAGCAGCCAGACTAGCGGGTCAGATACGCAGTATTTT.

The chain couples TRBV7-9 to TRBJ1-2, with D unclear. V was trimmed by 5 bases and J by 7 bases, leaving 17 bases between them. CDR1 is SEHNR, CDR2 FQNEAQ, per germline (reference sequence). The CDR3 spans 14 residues. CDR3 sequence (DNA): TGTGCCAGCAGCCGACAACAAGATTTGTCTGGCTACACCTTC. Translating it yields CASSRQQDLSGYTF.

The chain combines TRBV5-4 with TRBJ2-5; a possible D gene is TRBD2 (5 bases). The CDR3 extends over 16 amino acids. V dropped 4 bases and J dropped 6 bases, with 22 bases sitting between them. Germline V gene sequence: CDR1 SGHNT, CDR2 YYREEE (reference sequence). CDR3 bases: TGTGCCAGCAGCGAGGCCGACTGGGGTAGCGAGAAGACCCAGTACTTC. Its translation is CASSEADWGSEKTQYF.

The genes are TRBV6-5 and TRBJ2-3; TRBD2 agrees at 7 bases. Trimming took 8 bases from V and 0 from J; bases not matched to a gene: 2. This CDR3 has 13 residues. CDR1 is MNHEY and CDR2 is SVGAGI in the germline V gene. The CDR3 spells CASQRGSTDTQYF. As DNA, the CDR3 is TGTGCCAGCCAGCGGGGTAGCACAGATACGCAGTATTTT.

The chain recombines TRBV10-2 with TRBJ2-7, with D uncertain. Trimming took 6 bases from V and 1 from J, leaving 16 bases between them. The germline V gene encodes CDR1 WSHSY and CDR2 SAAADI. The CDR3 covers 15 residues. CDR3 sequence reads: CASRWALMDSYEQYF. The CDR3, as DNA: TGCGCCAGCAGGTGGGCGTTGATGGATTCCTACGAGCAGTACTTC.

The chain links TRBV5-1 to TRBJ2-1; tentative D call: TRBD2 (6 bases). V lost 4 bases to trimming and J lost 6 bases, with 17 bases between them. The CDR3 contains 15 residues. The germline V gene encodes CDR1 SGHRS and CDR2 YFSETQ. The CDR3 here is CASSPRGGDGNEQFF. The CDR3 nucleotides read TGCGCCAGCAGCCCCCGCGGAGGGGATGGCAATGAGCAGTTCTTC.

The V gene is TRBV11-2, the J gene TRBJ2-7; the D gene is possibly TRBD2 (6 bases). The germline gives CDR1 SGHAT, CDR2 FQNNGV. The CDR3 totals 15 residues. V was trimmed by 3 bases and J by 0 bases, leaving 12 bases between them. The CDR3 DNA sequence: TGTGCCAGCAGCTTGGGGGGACTGTTCTCCTACGAGCAGTACTTC. This translates into CASSLGGLFSYEQYF.

The chain recombines TRBV30 with TRBJ1-1, with 7 bases fitting TRBD1. The ends lost 8 bases at V and 6 bases at J; junction bases unmatched: 15. CDR1 GTSNPN and CDR2 SVGIG come from the germline V gene (reference sequence). The length of the CDR3 is 14 residues. DNA of the CDR3: TGTGCCCGAAGTGGGGCAGGGGGATCCCCTGAAGCTTTCTTT. Encoded protein: CARSGAGGSPEAFF.

CDR3 amino acids: CATREEGGAYNEQFF. Here the CDR3 DNA reads TGCGCCACCCGAGAGGAAGGAGGGGCTTACAATGAGCAGTTCTTC. The chain recombines TRBV4-1 with TRBJ2-1, with D maybe TRBD2 (6 bases). CDR1 is MGHRA, CDR2 YSYEKL, per germline. The V and J ends lost 10 bases and 4 bases respectively, with 20 bases between them. The CDR3 covers 15 residues.

This rearrangement joins TRBV18 to TRBJ1-4, with D possibly being TRBD1 (6 bases). Trimming shortened V by 2 bases and J by 2 bases, and 9 bases separated the two germline ends. Per the germline V gene, CDR1 is KGHSH and CDR2 is LQKENI. CDR3 length: 15 residues. The CDR3 region has the DNA TGTGCCAGCTCACCAAGCACAGGGACTAATGAAAAACTGTTTTTT. This sequence encodes CASSPSTGTNEKLFF. The full variable domain, its missing parts supplied by reference TRBV18 and TRBJ1-4, is NAGVMQNPRHLVRRRGQEARLRCSPMKGHSHVYWYRQLPEEGLKFMVYLQKENIIDESGMPKERFSAEFPKEGPSILRIQQVVRGDSAAYFCASSPSTGTNEKLFFGSGTQLSVL.

The rearrangement joins TRBV6-2 or TRBV6-3 to TRBJ2-1; 8 nucleotides line up with TRBD2. Looked up from germline, CDR1 is MNHEY and CDR2 is SVGEGT. The CDR3 spans 15 residues. V dropped 5 bases and J dropped 0; count of bases not matched to a gene: 3. Here the CDR3 DNA reads TGTGCCAGCAGTCGGGGGGGCGCCTCCTACAATGAGCAGTTCTTC. Encoded protein: CASSRGGASYNEQFF.

This rearrangement joins TRBV11-2 to TRBJ1-1, with no clear D. In germline, CDR1 is SGHAT, CDR2 FQNNGV. The CDR3 loop spans 13 amino acids. Trimming left V 5 bases short and J 1 base short, with 8 bases between. Here the CDR3 DNA reads TGTGCCAGCAGCCTTAGTCAGAACACTGAAGCTTTCTTT. Amino acids: CASSLSQNTEAFF.

This chain links TRBV19 with TRBJ1-5, with D possibly being TRBD1 (5 bases). Germline CDR1 and CDR2: LNHDA and SQIVND (reference sequence). The germline V and J ends were trimmed by 3 bases and 2 bases, with 14 bases remaining between them. This CDR3 comprises 16 residues. CDR3 coding DNA: TGTGCCAGTAGTATTACAGGAGGGGTGGGCAATCAGCCCCAGCATTTT. As protein: CASSITGGVGNQPQHF.

J is TRBJ1-2 and V is TRBV6-5; 7 bases are a match to TRBD1. V gave up 6 bases and J gave up 7 bases; unmatched junction bases: 11. This CDR3 has 14 amino acids. The germline V gene encodes CDR1 MNHEY and CDR2 SVGAGI. CDR3 amino acids: CASRFSDRFSGYTF. CDR3 bases: TGTGCCAGCAGGTTTTCGGACAGGTTTAGTGGCTACACCTTC.

The chain links TRBV25-1 to TRBJ1-1; perhaps TRBD1 as D (6 bases). This CDR3 spans 13 amino acids. Looked up from germline, CDR1 is MGHDK and CDR2 is SYGVNS. The ends were cut back, 4 bases at V and 6 bases at J, with 12 bases in the middle. The CDR3 region has the DNA TGTGCCAGCAGTGCACAGGGACAAGCTGAAGCTTTCTTT. It yields the protein CASSAQGQAEAFF.

The CDR3 nucleotides read TGTGCCATCCTTGGCGGGTCACACTACACCTTC. It codes for CAILGGSHYTF. The genes are TRBV6-6 and TRBJ1-2; D is unresolved. Germline loops: CDR1 MNHNY, CDR2 SVGAGI (reference sequence). The length of the CDR3 is 11 residues. The V end was cut by 10 bases, the J end by 10 bases, with 16 bases between.

The rearrangement joins TRBV27 to TRBJ1-4; a weak D match, TRBD1 (6 bases). From germline, CDR1 is MNHEY and CDR2 SMNVEV (reference sequence). The CDR3 runs to 18 residues. Trimming removed 2 bases at V and 1 base at J, with 17 bases between. The CDR3 coding sequence is TGTGCCAGCAGTTTAACTACAGGGAGTGGGGTAACTAATGAAAAACTGTTTTTT. This gives the protein CASSLTTGSGVTNEKLFF.

The chain combines TRBV5-1 with TRBJ1-2, with 9 bases aligning to TRBD1. Germline trimming cut 0 bases from V and 2 bases from J; bases unmatched to any gene: 2. In germline, CDR1 is SGHRS, CDR2 YFSETQ. CDR3 length: 15 residues. The CDR3, as DNA: TGCGCCAGCAGCTTGGTACAGGGGGCCAACTATGGCTACACCTTC. Translating gives CASSLVQGANYGYTF.

The V gene is TRBV27, the J gene TRBJ2-3, with TRBD1 matching over 10 bases. Losses at the gene ends were 6 bases for V and 4 bases for J; bases not matched to a gene: 7. The germline V gene encodes CDR1 MNHEY and CDR2 SMNVEV (reference sequence). The CDR3 contains 15 residues. The CDR3 sequence is CASSQDRGPADTQYF. The CDR3 nucleotides are TGTGCCAGCAGCCAAGACAGGGGGCCCGCAGATACGCAGTATTTT.

The chain couples TRBV10-1 to TRBJ2-1; D might be TRBD2 (5 bases). V dropped 4 bases and J dropped 9 bases, with 10 bases sitting between them. Germline V gives CDR1 WNHNN, CDR2 SYGVQD (reference sequence). This CDR3 has 12 residues. This CDR3 is CASSALVGEQFF. The CDR3 nucleotides are TGCGCCAGCAGTGCACTAGTTGGTGAGCAGTTCTTC.

This clone appeared a single time. The chain uses TRBV4-2 and TRBJ2-2; maybe TRBD1 (6 bases). This CDR3 has 17 residues. In germline, CDR1 is LGHNA, CDR2 YNFKEQ. V was clipped by 4 bases and J by 3 bases, with 18 bases between them. CDR3 in amino acids: CASSLTRQELHTGELFF. CDR3 nucleotide sequence: TGTGCCAGCAGCCTTACAAGACAGGAACTACACACCGGGGAGCTGTTTTTT.

This chain uses TRBV28 with TRBJ1-5, with D possibly being TRBD1 (5 bases). Trimming took off 5 bases at V and 8 bases at J, with 22 bases between the two ends. The CDR3 runs to 16 residues. CDR1 is MDHEN, CDR2 SYDVKM, per germline. The CDR3 nucleotides read TGTGCCAGCAGTGCCTCCTGGGGCCGCCCAGGGAAGCCCCAGCATTTT. Its translation: CASSASWGRPGKPQHF.